Listed below are T cell receptor beta chains from one sample, sequenced in a study of T cells after yellow fever vaccination. TCRdb itself ran the 5' RACE reads through MiXCR, one entry per CDR3 protein. The repertoire consists of some 560,000 distinct CDR3 sequences, with less than 20% occurring once and the leading ten covering roughly an eighth. The sample consisted of PBMCs, taken 15 days after the yellow fever booster vaccination. Source of these receptors: a man younger than 45 who received the YFV17D yellow fever vaccine. The CDR3 runs from the conserved cysteine through the conserved F or W. Each record gives: D gene, clone size, J gene, V gene, CDR3 DNA, CDR3 protein. The D gene is left open where the match is weak. Where a row states a size, it is once, few, many or the class of an expanded clone; other rows omit it.

d_gene: NA
abundance: few
j_gene: TRBJ2-1
v_gene: TRBV10-3
CDR3nt: TGTGCCATCAGTGAGTCGAGGCAGAGCTCCTACAATGAGCAGTTCTTC
CDR3aa: CAISESRQSSYNEQFF

d_gene: NA
abundance: many
j_gene: TRBJ2-3
v_gene: TRBV5-1
CDR3nt: TGCGCCAGCCAAGCTGAGTCCCCCACGCAGTATTTT
CDR3aa: CASQAESPTQYF

d_gene: NA
abundance: NA
j_gene: TRBJ1-1
v_gene: TRBV7-2
CDR3nt: TGTGCCAGCAGCCGCTTCGATACTGAAGCTTTCTTT
CDR3aa: CASSRFDTEAFF

d_gene: NA
abundance: NA
j_gene: TRBJ2-2
v_gene: TRBV10-3
CDR3nt: TGTGCCACCGAGGGGAATACCGGGGAGCTGTTTTTT
CDR3aa: CATEGNTGELFF

d_gene: NA
abundance: NA
j_gene: TRBJ2-7
v_gene: TRBV5-6
CDR3nt: TGTGCCAGCAGCCGACAGGTTCCCTCCTACGAGCAGTACTTC
CDR3aa: CASSRQVPSYEQYF

d_gene: TRBD2
abundance: NA
j_gene: TRBJ2-7
v_gene: TRBV15
CDR3nt: TGTGCCACCAGCAGCTTACGGGGACTAGTACGCGAGCAGTACTTC
CDR3aa: CATSSLRGLVREQYF

d_gene: NA
abundance: few
j_gene: TRBJ1-1
v_gene: TRBV10-3
CDR3nt: TGTGCCACCCTAGACAGGCCGAACACTGAAGCTTTCTTT
CDR3aa: CATLDRPNTEAFF

d_gene: TRBD1
abundance: few
j_gene: TRBJ2-5
v_gene: TRBV27
CDR3nt: TGTGCCAGCAGTTTCAACGGGGACAGGGGGCGAGAGACCCAGTACTTC
CDR3aa: CASSFNGDRGRETQYF

d_gene: NA
abundance: many
j_gene: TRBJ2-1
v_gene: TRBV6-1
CDR3nt: TGTGCCAGCACCCGAGAGAATAGCGGCAAATCCTACAATGAGCAGTTCTTC
CDR3aa: CASTRENSGKSYNEQFF

d_gene: TRBD2
abundance: few
j_gene: TRBJ2-3
v_gene: TRBV29-1
CDR3nt: TGCAGCGTTGATTCAGGACTAGCGGGAGGCGGCGGGTATTTT
CDR3aa: CSVDSGLAGGGGYF

d_gene: TRBD1
abundance: many
j_gene: TRBJ2-1
v_gene: TRBV7-9
CDR3nt: TGTGCCAGCAGCAGACAGGGTAGTGAGCAGTTCTTC
CDR3aa: CASSRQGSEQFF

d_gene: NA
abundance: NA
j_gene: TRBJ2-3
v_gene: TRBV7-2
CDR3nt: TGTGCCAGCAGCTTCCGGGTGGGAGGATCGCCCGATACGCAGTATTTT
CDR3aa: CASSFRVGGSPDTQYF

d_gene: TRBD1
abundance: NA
j_gene: TRBJ2-1
v_gene: TRBV5-6
CDR3nt: TGTGCCAGCAGCTTGGGGAGCAGGGGGCGTCCCCTTTACAATGAGCAGTTCTTC
CDR3aa: CASSLGSRGRPLYNEQFF

d_gene: TRBD2
abundance: NA
j_gene: TRBJ2-1
v_gene: TRBV5-1
CDR3nt: TGCGCCAGCAGCTTTTTTGCGGGAGGGGACAATGAGCAGTTCTTC
CDR3aa: CASSFFAGGDNEQFF

d_gene: NA
abundance: NA
j_gene: TRBJ2-3
v_gene: TRBV20-1
CDR3nt: TGCAGTGCTAGAGACCCGTTCTATCGCAGGGGTGACACAGATACGCAGTATTTT
CDR3aa: CSARDPFYRRGDTDTQYF

d_gene: NA
abundance: few
j_gene: TRBJ2-2
v_gene: TRBV24-1
CDR3nt: TGTGCCACCAGTGATTTGCGCAGGGATACAGCTAACGGGGAGCTGTTTTTT
CDR3aa: CATSDLRRDTANGELFF

d_gene: NA
abundance: few
j_gene: TRBJ2-1
v_gene: TRBV29-1
CDR3nt: TGCAGCGTTGAAGGAGGGGGACCCCCCTACAATGAGCAGTTCTTC
CDR3aa: CSVEGGGPPYNEQFF

d_gene: NA
abundance: NA
j_gene: TRBJ2-7
v_gene: TRBV19
CDR3nt: TGTGCCAGTAGCCGGGATCCGAGCTCCTACGAGCAGTACTTC
CDR3aa: CASSRDPSSYEQYF

d_gene: NA
abundance: few
j_gene: TRBJ1-1
v_gene: TRBV20-1
CDR3nt: TGCAGTGCTAGAAGTCCCCCCACTGAAGCTTTCTTT
CDR3aa: CSARSPPTEAFF

d_gene: TRBD2
abundance: NA
j_gene: TRBJ2-5
v_gene: TRBV9
CDR3nt: TGTGCCAGCAGCTCGTACCCACTAGCGGACTGGGAGACCCAGTACTTC
CDR3aa: CASSSYPLADWETQYF

d_gene: TRBD1
abundance: NA
j_gene: TRBJ2-5
v_gene: TRBV10-1
CDR3nt: TGCGCCAGCAGTGTGGACAGGGATGGGGGGACCCAGTACTTC
CDR3aa: CASSVDRDGGTQYF

d_gene: NA
abundance: NA
j_gene: TRBJ2-7
v_gene: TRBV12-3/TRBV12-4
CDR3nt: TGTGCCAGCAGTTTAAGCCACCTTTACTACGAGCAGTACTTC
CDR3aa: CASSLSHLYYEQYF

d_gene: TRBD2
abundance: NA
j_gene: TRBJ2-7
v_gene: TRBV5-1
CDR3nt: TGCGCCAGCAGTGGGGAGGGTAGCCACGAGCAGTACTTC
CDR3aa: CASSGEGSHEQYF

d_gene: TRBD1
abundance: NA
j_gene: TRBJ1-1
v_gene: TRBV12-3/TRBV12-4
CDR3nt: TGTGCCAGCAGTTTAAGGGACAGTGAAACTGAAGCTTTCTTT
CDR3aa: CASSLRDSETEAFF

d_gene: TRBD1
abundance: many
j_gene: TRBJ2-1
v_gene: TRBV7-2
CDR3nt: TGTGCCAGCAGCCCAACCGGACAGGGCACCTACAATGAGCAGTTCTTC
CDR3aa: CASSPTGQGTYNEQFF

d_gene: NA
abundance: NA
j_gene: TRBJ2-3
v_gene: TRBV5-1
CDR3nt: TGCGCCAGCAGCTTGCTAACCCGCACAGATACGCAGTATTTT
CDR3aa: CASSLLTRTDTQYF

d_gene: NA
abundance: NA
j_gene: TRBJ1-6
v_gene: TRBV6-5
CDR3nt: TGTGCCAGCAGTTACGACCAGGCAGATAATTCACCCCTCCACTTT
CDR3aa: CASSYDQADNSPLHF

d_gene: NA
abundance: few
j_gene: TRBJ2-7
v_gene: TRBV20-1
CDR3nt: TGCAGTGCTAGACCCAACGTTTCGCCCGTCCGCTCCTACGAGCAGTACTTC
CDR3aa: CSARPNVSPVRSYEQYF

d_gene: NA
abundance: few
j_gene: TRBJ2-5
v_gene: TRBV20-1
CDR3nt: TGCAGTGCTAATGGCGAAGCGTACCAAGAGACCCAGTACTTC
CDR3aa: CSANGEAYQETQYF

d_gene: TRBD2
abundance: many
j_gene: TRBJ2-7
v_gene: TRBV9
CDR3nt: TGTGCCAGCAGTGCGACTAGCGGGAGCTACGAGCAGTACTTC
CDR3aa: CASSATSGSYEQYF

d_gene: TRBD2
abundance: many
j_gene: TRBJ2-7
v_gene: TRBV14
CDR3nt: TGTGCCAGCAGCCCCCTAGGGACTAGGGCCTACGAGCAGTACTTC
CDR3aa: CASSPLGTRAYEQYF

d_gene: NA
abundance: NA
j_gene: TRBJ2-2
v_gene: TRBV20-1
CDR3nt: TGCAGTGCAAGATATACCCGGGGAGGGGAGCTGTTTTTT
CDR3aa: CSARYTRGGELFF

d_gene: NA
abundance: NA
j_gene: TRBJ2-7
v_gene: TRBV6-5
CDR3nt: TGTGCCAGCAGTTACTCCAGGACAGCCTTGACCTACGAGCAGTACTTC
CDR3aa: CASSYSRTALTYEQYF

d_gene: NA
abundance: many
j_gene: TRBJ2-7
v_gene: TRBV18
CDR3nt: TGTGCCAGCTCACCACCCGGGGATCCCTACGAGCAGTACTTC
CDR3aa: CASSPPGDPYEQYF

d_gene: NA
abundance: NA
j_gene: TRBJ2-5
v_gene: TRBV4-3
CDR3nt: TGCGCCAGCAGCCAAGATTTCCGGAGCGGGGAGACCCAGTACTTC
CDR3aa: CASSQDFRSGETQYF

d_gene: TRBD2
abundance: few
j_gene: TRBJ2-7
v_gene: TRBV3-1
CDR3nt: TGTGCCAGCAGCCAGGCTAGCGGGGGCTGGGAGCAGTACTTC
CDR3aa: CASSQASGGWEQYF

d_gene: TRBD2
abundance: NA
j_gene: TRBJ2-1
v_gene: TRBV20-1
CDR3nt: TGCAGTGCTAGAGCCCATAGCGGGGGGTACAATGAGCAGTTCTTC
CDR3aa: CSARAHSGGYNEQFF

d_gene: TRBD1
abundance: few
j_gene: TRBJ2-5
v_gene: TRBV10-3
CDR3nt: TGTGCCCACAGGGGGGACGCGGAGACCCAGTACTTC
CDR3aa: CAHRGDAETQYF

d_gene: TRBD1
abundance: NA
j_gene: TRBJ1-2
v_gene: TRBV7-2
CDR3nt: TGTGCCAGCAGCCACTCCGGGACAGGGATATATGGCTACACCTTC
CDR3aa: CASSHSGTGIYGYTF

d_gene: NA
abundance: few
j_gene: TRBJ1-4
v_gene: TRBV6-2/TRBV6-3
CDR3nt: TGTGCCAGCAGTTTCCAGGGGTTCGGTAATGAAAAACTGTTTTTT
CDR3aa: CASSFQGFGNEKLFF

d_gene: TRBD1
abundance: few
j_gene: TRBJ2-5
v_gene: TRBV6-1
CDR3nt: TGTGCCAGCAGTAAAAGTGACAGGGTAGTGGAGACCCAGTACTTC
CDR3aa: CASSKSDRVVETQYF